The 13 T cell receptor beta chains listed next were all sequenced from one sample in a study of breast tumors, draining lymph nodes, adjacent tissues. Axillary draining lymph nodes of breast cancer patients supplied the node samples. TCRdb re-analysed the multiplex PCR reads in MiXCR, keeping a single row per CDR3 protein. The repertoire holds 200,000 to 250,000 distinct CDR3 sequences, 30% to 35% seen once, with under 4.5% in the top ten. The sequencing input was axillary lymph node tissue. Every receptor here comes from a female donor with breast cancer. Some clones in this sample may be carry-over from other donors' samples.

This clonotype was seen repeatedly, ten times or more. A much more abundant neighbour one base away suggests this may be a read error. The chain employs TRBV7-2 and TRBJ2-5; D is possibly TRBD2 (6 bases). Germline CDR1 and CDR2: SGHTA and FQGNSA. The CDR3 consists of 15 residues. The CDR3 spells CASSITRGNQETQHF. The CDR3 nucleotides read TGTGCCAGCAGCATAACCCGGGGGAACCAAGAGACCCAGCACTTC.

This clonotype was recorded at least ten times. A much larger clone lies one base from this, so it may be a read error. V is TRBV7-9 and J is TRBJ2-5; tentatively, D is TRBD1 (7 bases). The germline CDR1 and CDR2 sequences are SEHNR and FQNEAQ (reference sequence). The CDR3 has 15 amino acids. The CDR3 nucleotides are TGTGCCAGCAGCCAGGGGGGACATTTCGAAGAGACCCAGCACTTC. Protein product: CASSQGGHFEETQHF.

A remark on this clonotype: Being one base from a much bigger clone, this may be a read error. The chain joins TRBV9 to TRBJ2-1, with TRBD1 matching 7 bases. This CDR3 is built from 15 residues. V trimming: 1 base; J trimming: 8 bases; junction bases outside the gene matches: 9. Germline V lookup: CDR1 SGDLS, CDR2 YYNGEE. The CDR3 loop is CASSVRGDRAYEQFF. In DNA form, the CDR3 reads TGTGCCAGCAGCGTAAGAGGTGACAGGGCGTATGAGCAGTTCTTC.

This clonotype appeared a single time. The chain uses TRBV7-9 and TRBJ1-1; 8 bases fit TRBD1. V trimming: 3 bases; J trimming: 4 bases; junction bases outside the gene matches: 10. Germline V lookup: CDR1 SEHNR, CDR2 FQNEAQ (reference sequence). CDR3 size: 16 residues. The CDR3 DNA follows: TGTGCCAGCAGCTTGAGGGCCCAGGGGGCGTTCACTGAAGCTTTCTTT. This encodes CASSLRAQGAFTEAFF.

This clonotype was detected a few times. The rearrangement joins TRBV11-3 to TRBJ1-5, with 9 bases identical to TRBD1. The CDR3 has 15 residues. Germline V CDR1 and CDR2: SGHNT, YENEEA. V was pared by 5 bases and J by 7 bases, with 9 bases of the junction left unmatched. The CDR3 region has the DNA TGTGCCAGCAGCCCGGGACAGGGAGCGAACCAGCCCCAGCATTTT. Translating gives CASSPGQGANQPQHF.

This clonotype has more than one count but fewer than ten. V usage is TRBV12-3 or TRBV12-4 and J usage is TRBJ2-1, with 13 bases identical to TRBD2. J was trimmed by 8 bases and V by 7 bases; bases with no gene match: 14. The CDR3 runs to 17 residues. The CDR3 is CASKNPLLAGGPHEQFF. The DNA for the CDR3 is TGTGCCAGCAAAAACCCCCTACTAGCGGGAGGGCCCCATGAGCAGTTCTTC.

This chain uses TRBV19 with TRBJ1-3; 8 bases are a match to TRBD1. Germline V gene lookup returns CDR1 LNHDA and CDR2 SQIVND (reference sequence). Germline trimming cut 5 bases from V and 0 bases from J; bases unmatched to any gene: 3. The CDR3 totals 15 residues. CDR3 sequence (DNA): TGTGCCAGTAGTCTCGGACAGGGCTCTGGAAACACCATATATTTT. Its protein is CASSLGQGSGNTIYF. Complete variable domain (other parts from reference TRBV19 and TRBJ1-3): DGGITQSPKYLFRKEGQNVTLSCEQNLNHDAMYWYRQDPGQGLRLIYYSQIVNDFQKGDIAEGYSVSREKKESFPLTVTSAQKNPTAFYLCASSLGQGSGNTIYFGEGSWLTVV.

This clonotype occurred many times. The V gene is TRBV7-6, the J gene TRBJ2-1; TRBD2 matches 8 bases. This CDR3 is built from 16 residues. V trimming: 5 bases; J trimming: 2 bases; junction bases outside the gene matches: 8. Germline V gene sequence: CDR1 SGHVS, CDR2 FNYEAQ. The CDR3 region is CASSLTSGFAYNEQFF. The DNA for the CDR3 is TGTGCCAGCAGCCTCACTAGCGGTTTTGCCTACAATGAGCAGTTCTTC.

This clonotype was observed a single time. This rearrangement joins TRBV24-1 to TRBJ2-2; perhaps TRBD1 as D (5 bases). This CDR3 has 18 amino acids. Trimming shortened V by 7 bases and J by 0 bases, and 20 bases separated the two germline ends. From germline, CDR1 is KGHDR and CDR2 SFDVKD. The CDR3 reads CATSREGDLQANTGELFF. Here the CDR3 DNA reads TGTGCCACCAGCAGGGAAGGAGATCTACAGGCGAACACCGGGGAGCTGTTTTTT.

This clonotype was counted many times. V usage is TRBV7-2 and J usage is TRBJ1-4, with 8 bases that match TRBD1. With 5 bases clipped from V and 1 base from J, the junction kept 3 bases outside the gene matches. The V gene's germline CDR1 is SGHTA and CDR2 FQGNSA. The CDR3 has 15 amino acids. CDR3 sequence (DNA): TGTGCCAGCAGCCCAGACAGGGGAACTAATGAAAAACTGTTTTTT. Its translation is CASSPDRGTNEKLFF.

This clonotype came up many times. The chain joins TRBV5-6 to TRBJ1-3; 7 positions match TRBD1. V was clipped by 1 base and J by 4 bases; unmatched bases: 5. This CDR3 contains 15 residues. The germline CDR1 and CDR2 sequences are SGHDT and YYEEEE. The DNA of the CDR3 is TGTGCCAGCAGCTTGAGGAGGGGGCTCGGAAACACCATATATTTT. This codes for CASSLRRGLGNTIYF.

This clonotype was found many times. The V gene is TRBV20-1, the J gene TRBJ2-3; 9 bases fit TRBD2. The CDR3 has 15 amino acids. Germline CDR1 DFQATT, CDR2 SNEGSKA (reference sequence). V lost 4 bases, J lost 4 bases, and 9 bases stayed unmatched. CDR3 DNA: TGCAGTGCTACCCGAGTAGCGGGAGCTTCAGATACGCAGTATTTT. Amino acid sequence: CSATRVAGASDTQYF.

The V gene is TRBV10-1, the J gene TRBJ1-1, with D possibly matching TRBD1 (5 bases). The CDR3 is 15 amino acids. Germline V gives CDR1 WNHNN, CDR2 SYGVQD (reference sequence). With 3 bases removed from V and 1 base from J, the gap between germline ends came to 12 bases. In nucleotides, the CDR3 is TGCGCCAGCAGTGAATCGGGGGGGAGGAACACTGAAGCTTTCTTT. Translating gives CASSESGGRNTEAFF.